The rows below give T cell receptor beta chains drawn from one sample of a study of early T cells in non-severe SARS-CoV-2 infection. In TCRdb, the 5' RACE reads were re-called with MiXCR into one record per CDR3 protein. Found here are 66,000 or so distinct CDR3 sequences, 13% of them singletons; the top ten hold about 8.3%. Sequencing was carried out using whole blood. The receptors shown here come from an adult who was a healthcare worker with PCR-confirmed SARS-CoV-2 infection or an uninfected control (not recorded which). Each CDR3 is given with its conserved first and last residue. Each record gives: J gene, V gene, clone size, D gene, CDR3 protein, CDR3 DNA. D genes are given only for firm matches. Size values are once, few and many counts, or a class for expanded clones, and some rows have none.

>TRBJ2-1|TRBV18|few|.
CASSPNNEQFF
TGTGCCAGCTCACCAAATAATGAGCAGTTCTTC
>TRBJ2-2|TRBV6-4|few|.
CASSGGTNTGELFF
TGTGCCAGCAGTGGCGGAACGAACACCGGGGAGCTGTTTTTT
>TRBJ2-1|TRBV20-1|.|TRBD2
CSARAGGRHNEQFF
TGCAGTGCTAGAGCGGGAGGGCGACACAATGAGCAGTTCTTC
>TRBJ2-5|TRBV6-2/TRBV6-3|many|.
CASGEAGPQETQYF
TGTGCCAGCGGGGAGGCAGGCCCCCAAGAGACCCAGTACTTC
>TRBJ2-7|TRBV19|many|.
CASSLHQDYEQYF
TGTGCCAGTAGTCTCCACCAGGACTACGAGCAGTACTTC
>TRBJ2-2|TRBV7-2|.|.
CASSLWESGELFF
TGTGCCAGCAGCTTATGGGAGTCCGGGGAGCTGTTTTTT
>TRBJ1-1|TRBV29-1|few|.
CSGAQRGLNTEAFF
TGCAGCGGTGCCCAGAGGGGCCTGAACACTGAAGCTTTCTTT
>TRBJ2-1|TRBV5-1|.|TRBD2
CASSVGTSGSNEQFF
TGCGCCAGCAGCGTAGGGACTAGCGGGAGCAATGAGCAGTTCTTC
>TRBJ2-2|TRBV5-4|.|.
CVSKGEGLTGELFF
TGTGTCAGCAAGGGGGAGGGCCTCACCGGGGAGCTGTTTTTT
>TRBJ2-3|TRBV20-1|.|TRBD2
CSARDPAASGTRDTQYF
TGCAGTGCTAGAGATCCTGCGGCTAGCGGGACAAGGGATACGCAGTATTTT
>TRBJ2-1|TRBV5-4|.|TRBD1
CASSRGTGNFNEQFF
TGTGCCAGCAGCCGCGGGACAGGGAACTTCAATGAGCAGTTCTTC
>TRBJ1-3|TRBV30|many|.
CAWSVQTGNTIYF
TGTGCCTGGAGTGTACAAACTGGAAACACCATATATTTT
>TRBJ2-1|TRBV24-1|many|TRBD1
CATSDADRGINNEQFF
TGTGCCACCAGTGACGCTGACAGGGGTATCAACAATGAGCAGTTCTTC
>TRBJ2-7|TRBV29-1|.|TRBD1
CSVDRGSEQYF
TGCAGCGTAGACAGGGGTAGCGAGCAGTACTTC
>TRBJ2-7|TRBV29-1|.|.
CSVQIGNEQYF
TGCAGCGTTCAAATCGGAAACGAGCAGTACTTC
>TRBJ2-7|TRBV27|many|.
CASRIESGSSSQYF
TGTGCCAGCAGAATAGAATCCGGCAGTTCGTCGCAGTACTTC
>TRBJ2-7|TRBV6-1|.|.
CASSGAGEQYF
TGTGCCAGCAGTGGGGCAGGGGAGCAGTACTTC
>TRBJ2-7|TRBV7-8|.|.
CASSFGTLISYEQYF
TGTGCCAGCAGCTTTGGGACATTGATCTCCTACGAGCAGTACTTC
>TRBJ2-5|TRBV12-3/TRBV12-4|.|TRBD1
CASSLGQVGETQYF
TGTGCCAGCAGTTTGGGACAGGTCGGTGAGACCCAGTACTTC
>TRBJ1-6|TRBV29-1|few|.
CSVASTDNSPLHF
TGCAGCGTTGCATCGACAGATAATTCACCCCTCCACTTT
>TRBJ1-1|TRBV6-6|few|.
CASKFGRDEAFF
TGTGCCAGCAAATTCGGCCGGGATGAAGCTTTCTTT
>TRBJ2-3|TRBV20-1|.|.
CSAQGSGADTQYF
TGCAGTGCCCAGGGAAGTGGAGCAGATACGCAGTATTTT
>TRBJ2-2|TRBV4-2|.|TRBD2
CASSQGLAGVTNTGELFF
TGTGCCAGCAGCCAAGGACTAGCGGGAGTTACGAACACCGGGGAGCTGTTTTTT
>TRBJ2-1|TRBV29-1|few|.
CSAQLKAFNEQFF
TGCAGCGCCCAACTAAAAGCTTTTAATGAGCAGTTCTTC
>TRBJ2-7|TRBV6-2/TRBV6-3|.|.
CASSVGGNEQYF
TGTGCCAGCAGCGTGGGGGGCAACGAGCAGTACTTC
>TRBJ2-4|TRBV4-3|.|TRBD2
CASSQELAGGPLNIQYF
TGCGCCAGCAGCCAGGAACTAGCGGGAGGGCCCCTAAACATTCAGTACTTC
>TRBJ2-3|TRBV11-2|few|TRBD2
CASSPTRGLVTDTQYF
TGTGCCAGCAGCCCCACTCGTGGACTAGTCACAGATACGCAGTATTTT